This T cell receptor beta chain was sequenced in a study of blood T cell repertoires in COVID-19. Turning to the study itself: The origin of the acute and convalescent COVID-19 samples was the United States, Italy and Spain.

This clone was found once. Trimming stripped 7 bases from V and 0 bases from J, with 15 bases between. This CDR3 region has 15 residues. Germline V gives CDR1 MNHEY, CDR2 SMNVEV (reference sequence). The method was immunoSEQ multiplex PCR; TCRdb's version includes in-frame clones alone and lacks a portion of them. Of roughly 110,000 clones in the sample, less than 90% were seen once. The rearrangement uses TRBV27 and TRBJ1-1; D is unclear. The sample taken for sequencing was peripheral blood. The source of this sequence is a human donor in a cohort sampled during active COVID-19. Written as DNA, the CDR3 is TGTGCCAGCACCCCTGGCCAGGCCATGAACACTGAAGCTTTCTTT. It specifies CASTPGQAMNTEAFF.